The T cell receptor beta chain described here comes from a study of post-analysis software for immune sequencing data. The CDR3 totals 13 residues. The germline gives CDR1 ENHRY, CDR2 SYGVKD. Trimming left V 3 bases short and J 4 bases short, with 7 bases between. Overall study findings and caveats: Controls had lower frequencies than patients of a handful of TRBV segments, which included TRBV5-6, TRBV5-1 and TRBV20-1. Controls showed significantly higher normalized Chao1 diversity than did multiple sclerosis patients.

As concerns this clonotype: No antigen is known for it.

Incorporated into the TCR beta cDNA libraries were unique molecular identifiers, which served to reduce PCR and sequencing biases. MiXCR, run by TCRdb on the PCR reads, gives a single entry per CDR3 protein. The table records roughly 650,000 distinct CDR3 sequences, 59% of them present only once. Sequenced: blood. The gene calls are TRBV10-3 and TRBJ2-1; D is ambiguous. The clonotype originates from a girl aged 2 to 10 with multiple sclerosis. This CDR3 reads CAISEDGYNEQFF. DNA of the CDR3: TGTGCCATCAGTGAAGACGGTTACAATGAGCAGTTCTTC.